A single sample gave rise to the 10 T cell receptor beta chains below, sequenced in a study of cytomegalovirus exposure and HLA in healthy donors. This PCR relied on a set of 60 Vbeta primers and 13 Jbeta primers. The protocol was immunoSEQ multiplex PCR, while the TCRdb copy is restricted to in-frame clones and leaves out a portion. Counted here are 150,000 or so clones, about 80% occurring once; the ten biggest clones make up 9.5% to 15%. Source material: PBMCs. These TCRs come from a man aged 25 to 45 in good health and CMV-seropositive.

This clone appeared once. The V and J genes are TRBV18 and TRBJ1-5, with D unresolved. Germline V gene data show CDR1 as KGHSH and CDR2 as LQKENI. Trimming stripped 3 bases from V and 5 bases from J, with 8 bases between. The CDR3 runs 13 residues. The CDR3 bases are TGTGCCAGCTCACCCGACAAGGATCAGCCCCAGCATTTT. It encodes CASSPDKDQPQHF.

The genes are TRBV7-9 and TRBJ1-1; a possible D gene is TRBD1 (6 bases). The CDR3 totals 16 residues. Germline V gene data show CDR1 as SEHNR and CDR2 as FQNEAQ (reference sequence). Trimming left V 4 bases short and J 3 bases short, with 18 bases between. The CDR3 loop is CASSSERGGVDTEAFF. CDR3 nucleotide sequence: TGTGCCAGCAGCTCCGAGAGGGGGGGGGTGGACACTGAAGCTTTCTTT.

This clone was found a few times. The J gene is TRBJ1-2, the V gene TRBV19; 8 bases map to TRBD1. Germline V gene data show CDR1 as LNHDA and CDR2 as SQIVND (reference sequence). V was pared by 7 bases and J by 4 bases, with 11 bases of the junction left unmatched. The CDR3 consists of 15 residues. In DNA form, the CDR3 reads TGTGCCAGTAACCCGAGCAGGGGGCAGTCCTATGGCTACACCTTC. Translation gives CASNPSRGQSYGYTF.

V gene TRBV27 combines with J gene TRBJ2-7; the D gene is possibly TRBD2 (5 bases). V lost 5 bases and J 0 bases, leaving 14 bases between the germline ends. This CDR3 spans 15 amino acids. Looked up from germline, CDR1 is MNHEY and CDR2 is SMNVEV (reference sequence). CDR3 in amino acids: CASSPAAFSSYEQYF. The CDR3 nucleotides read TGTGCCAGCAGTCCAGCGGCCTTTAGCTCCTACGAGCAGTACTTC.

The chain is built from TRBV18 and TRBJ1-2, with D perhaps matching TRBD1 (6 bases). Trimming took 2 bases from V and 6 from J, leaving 7 bases between them. The germline gives CDR1 KGHSH, CDR2 LQKENI. This CDR3 spans 12 amino acids. The chain's CDR3 is CASSPSGDGYTF. The CDR3 DNA is TGTGCCAGCTCACCATCAGGGGATGGCTACACCTTC.

This clone has just a few counts. The V gene is TRBV19, the J gene TRBJ1-1, with TRBD1 as a possible D gene (5 bases). Germline-derived CDR1 and CDR2 are LNHDA and SQIVND (reference sequence). V dropped 7 bases and J dropped 1 base, with 13 bases sitting between them. The length of the CDR3 is 14 residues. The CDR3 nucleotides are TGTGCCAGTACCTCCGGGGGGAAGAACACTGAAGCTTTCTTT. Its protein product is CASTSGGKNTEAFF.

The chain links TRBV6-6 to TRBJ2-1; perhaps TRBD2 as D (5 bases). The germline V gene has CDR1 MNHNY and CDR2 SVGAGI (reference sequence). The CDR3 has 15 residues. V was clipped by 0 bases and J by 5 bases, with 11 bases between them. DNA for the CDR3: TGTGCCAGCAGTTACTCTTTCTCCGGGAACAATGAGCAGTTCTTC. Encoded protein: CASSYSFSGNNEQFF.

This chain uses TRBV9 with TRBJ2-3; D is undetermined. Per the germline V gene, CDR1 is SGDLS and CDR2 is YYNGEE. The V gene lost 0 bases and the J gene lost 2 bases, with 13 bases spanning the gap. This CDR3 has 16 residues. The CDR3 spells CASSVAPRLNTDTQYF. CDR3 sequence (DNA): TGTGCCAGCAGCGTAGCTCCTCGACTTAACACAGATACGCAGTATTTT.

J is TRBJ1-6 and V is TRBV10-3; D remains unclear. The germline gives CDR1 ENHRY, CDR2 SYGVKD. The V gene lost 10 bases and the J gene lost 6 bases, with 13 bases spanning the gap. The CDR3 runs to 13 residues. This CDR3 is CATRRGFNSPLHF. Written as DNA, the CDR3 is TGTGCCACCCGACGGGGATTTAATTCACCCCTCCACTTT.

This clone came up a few times. The J gene is TRBJ2-4, the V gene TRBV28, with TRBD1 matching over 8 bases. Germline trimming cut 5 bases from V and 6 bases from J; bases unmatched to any gene: 9. The CDR3 totals 15 residues. Germline V gene lookup returns CDR1 MDHEN and CDR2 SYDVKM. CDR3 protein: CASSLSVTGANIQYF. The CDR3 DNA follows: TGTGCCAGCAGTCTTTCCGTGACAGGGGCAAACATTCAGTACTTC.